A single sample gave rise to the 26 T cell receptor beta chains below, sequenced in a study of T-cell memory formation after mild COVID-19. TCRdb analysed the 5' RACE reads with MiXCR anew, one entry per CDR3 protein. The data show about 400,000 distinct CDR3 sequences, with about 22% seen just once and less than 15% held by the top ten. The sequenced material came from PBMCs or a T cell subset sorted from them (not recorded which). These TCRs come from an adult woman who had mild COVID-19 (a few samples of this study predate the infection). Cell type and time point are not known.

The J gene is TRBJ2-6, the V gene TRBV12-3 or TRBV12-4; TRBD2 aligns across 11 bases. The CDR3 consists of 19 residues. J was trimmed by 0 bases and V by 5 bases; bases with no gene match: 9. The CDR3 DNA sequence: TGTGCCAGCAGTACAGGGACTAGCGGCCTGTACTCTGGGGCCAACGTCCTGACTTTC. Translation: CASSTGTSGLYSGANVLTF.

This clonotype was detected a few times. The chain is built from TRBV20-1 and TRBJ2-7, with D possibly matching TRBD1 (6 bases). V was shortened by 3 bases and J by 1 base, with 13 bases between the two germline ends. The germline CDR1 and CDR2 sequences are DFQATT and SNEGSKA (reference sequence). This CDR3 spans 14 amino acids. The CDR3 is CSARSTGISYEQYF. The CDR3 DNA reads TGCAGTGCTAGGTCGACAGGTATATCCTACGAGCAGTACTTC.

The chain couples TRBV7-9 to TRBJ1-4; D is undetermined. V shed 5 bases and J shed 3 bases, with 13 bases lying between them. The germline gives CDR1 SEHNR, CDR2 FQNEAQ (reference sequence). The CDR3 extends over 15 amino acids. The CDR3 is CASSLREGANEKLFF. DNA for the CDR3: TGTGCCAGCAGCCTACGGGAGGGTGCTAATGAAAAACTGTTTTTT.

The chain couples TRBV4-1 to TRBJ1-2; D is perhaps TRBD1 (5 bases). This CDR3 contains 15 residues. Trimming left V 3 bases short and J 4 bases short, with 15 bases between. CDR1 and CDR2 from the germline V gene are MGHRA and YSYEKL. The DNA for the CDR3 is TGCGCCAGCAGCCAGAGGGGCCTCGTAGGCTATGGCTACACCTTC. Protein product: CASSQRGLVGYGYTF.

This clonotype has more than one count but fewer than ten. J is TRBJ1-3 and V is TRBV15; D is ambiguous. The germline V gene has CDR1 LNHNV and CDR2 YYDKDF (reference sequence). The germline V and J ends were trimmed by 5 bases and 9 bases, with 11 bases remaining between them. This CDR3 spans 12 amino acids. In DNA form, the CDR3 reads TGTGCCACCAGCGGTCACAAGGGCACCATATATTTT. It specifies CATSGHKGTIYF.

The chain has TRBV7-2 and TRBJ2-1, with 13 nucleotides matching TRBD2. The germline V gene has CDR1 SGHTA and CDR2 FQGNSA. With 7 bases clipped from V and 7 bases from J, the junction kept 10 bases outside the gene matches. CDR3 length equals 16 residues. The CDR3 region has the DNA TGTGCCAGCACCGTATTTGGGACTAGCGGGGCTAATGAGCAGTTCTTC. Translation: CASTVFGTSGANEQFF.

This chain joins TRBV6-2 or TRBV6-3 and TRBJ2-7; perhaps TRBD1 as D (7 bases). The CDR3 is 12 amino acids. Looked up from germline, CDR1 is MNHEY and CDR2 is SVGEGT. The V gene lost 8 bases and the J gene lost 5 bases, with 13 bases spanning the gap. The CDR3 reads CASGQGGHEQYF. CDR3 nucleotide sequence: TGTGCCAGCGGGCAGGGGGGCCACGAGCAGTACTTC.

The table lists this clonotype with many counts. The chain employs TRBV7-2 and TRBJ1-2; D not certain. The length of the CDR3 is 14 residues. With 2 bases removed from V and 4 bases from J, the gap between germline ends came to 11 bases. Germline V gene sequence: CDR1 SGHTA, CDR2 FQGNSA. The CDR3 region has the DNA TGTGCCAGCAGCTTATTGGAAGGTGTCTATGGCTACACCTTC. Its translation is CASSLLEGVYGYTF.

This clonotype was seen more than once but under ten times. The CDR3 DNA follows: TGTGCCAGCAGCGTAGCTGTTGGAGCGGGAGATGACGAGCAGTACTTC. This codes for CASSVAVGAGDDEQYF. The chain is built from TRBV9 and TRBJ2-7, with TRBD2 matching 8 bases. Germline trimming cut 0 bases from V and 5 bases from J; bases unmatched to any gene: 10. Germline lookup yields CDR1 SGDLS and CDR2 YYNGEE. The CDR3 extends over 16 amino acids.

This clonotype was detected a few times. V usage is TRBV10-3 and J usage is TRBJ1-1; D unclear. This CDR3 is 13 amino acids long. Trimming removed 4 bases from V and 1 base from J, with 7 bases in between. Germline lookup yields CDR1 ENHRY and CDR2 SYGVKD. The CDR3: CAISGGGNTEAFF. In DNA form, the CDR3 reads TGTGCCATCAGTGGAGGTGGGAACACTGAAGCTTTCTTT.

V and J are TRBV5-1 and TRBJ1-1; 8 bases align to TRBD1. Germline CDR1 is SGHRS and CDR2 is YFSETQ. This CDR3 spans 17 amino acids. V trimming: 4 bases; J trimming: 2 bases; junction bases outside the gene matches: 13. The CDR3 coding sequence is TGCGCCAGCAGCCGCCTTCTCCCCGGGACAGGCAACACTGAAGCTTTCTTT. Residues: CASSRLLPGTGNTEAFF.

This clonotype has more than one count but fewer than ten. The chain recombines TRBV7-9 with TRBJ1-1; 8 bases align to TRBD1. Germline trimming cut 5 bases from V and 4 bases from J; bases unmatched to any gene: 6. The CDR3 totals 14 residues. The germline V gene encodes CDR1 SEHNR and CDR2 FQNEAQ (reference sequence). The CDR3 loop is CASSLDREGTEAFF. In DNA form, the CDR3 reads TGTGCCAGCAGCCTGGACAGGGAGGGCACTGAAGCTTTCTTT. The complete variable domain, with remaining parts taken from reference TRBV7-9 and TRBJ1-1, reads DTGVSQNPRHKITKRGQNVTFRCDPISEHNRLYWYRQTLGQGPEFLTYFQNEAQLEKSRLLSDRFSAERPKGSFSTLEIQRTEQGDSAMYLCASSLDREGTEAFFGQGTRLTVV.

This chain joins TRBV6-2 or TRBV6-3 and TRBJ2-1, with no clear D. The V and J ends lost 3 bases and 10 bases respectively, with 10 bases between them. Germline-derived CDR1 and CDR2 are MNHEY and SVGEGT. This CDR3 region has 12 residues. CDR3 nucleotides: TGTGCCAGCAGTTATTTGGCCTACGAGCAGTTCTTC. Amino acids: CASSYLAYEQFF.

The chain employs TRBV7-3 and TRBJ1-1, with 7 bases lining up with TRBD1. Germline CDR1 is SGHTA and CDR2 is FQGTGA. V lost 5 bases, J lost 2 bases, and 8 bases stayed unmatched. This CDR3 has 15 amino acids. The CDR3 loop is CASSPLTGFNTEAFF. DNA for the CDR3: TGTGCCAGCAGCCCGCTGACAGGGTTCAACACTGAAGCTTTCTTT.

There are a few counts of this clonotype. The genes are TRBV20-1 and TRBJ1-6; D may be TRBD1 (6 bases). CDR1 is DFQATT, CDR2 SNEGSKA, per germline (reference sequence). CDR3 length equals 14 residues. The germline V and J ends were trimmed by 6 bases and 6 bases, with 15 bases remaining between them. The CDR3 region has the DNA TGCAGTGCGCCGTTGGACAGCGCTAATTCACCCCTCCACTTT. Amino acid sequence: CSAPLDSANSPLHF.

This clonotype has just a few counts. The rearrangement joins TRBV6-5 to TRBJ2-7; TRBD1 aligns across 7 bases. Trimming removed 0 bases from V and 1 base from J; junction bases left unmatched: 3. Germline lookup yields CDR1 MNHEY and CDR2 SVGAGI. The CDR3 length is 15 residues. This chain's CDR3 is CASSYSTGRSYEQYF. The CDR3 bases are TGTGCCAGCAGTTACTCGACAGGGAGATCCTACGAGCAGTACTTC.

This clonotype was picked up a small number of times. The V call is TRBV9, the J call TRBJ2-2, with D perhaps TRBD2 (6 bases). Germline values: CDR1 SGDLS, CDR2 YYNGEE. The CDR3 covers 16 residues. V was shortened by 0 bases and J by 4 bases, with 13 bases between the two germline ends. The CDR3 region has the DNA TGTGCCAGCAGCGTAGTGCCAGCGGGTGGCACCGGGGAGCTGTTTTTT. This gives the protein CASSVVPAGGTGELFF.

This clonotype occurred a few times. J is TRBJ1-1 and V is TRBV4-2; the D is unclear. The V gene's germline CDR1 is LGHNA and CDR2 YNFKEQ. This CDR3 comprises 12 residues. Trimming took off 3 bases at V and 6 bases at J, with 8 bases between the two ends. The DNA for the CDR3 is TGTGCCAGCAGCCAGTCGAGCCCTGAAGCTTTCTTT. The encoded protein is CASSQSSPEAFF.

This chain joins TRBV9 and TRBJ2-3; 15 bases map to TRBD2. Unmatched junction bases numbered 6, after V lost 4 bases and J lost 0 bases. Germline assignment: CDR1 SGDLS and CDR2 YYNGEE. The CDR3 has 18 residues. The CDR3 nucleotides are TGTGCCAGCAGCTCGGGACTAGCGGGAGGATCCAGCACAGATACGCAGTATTTT. Amino acid sequence: CASSSGLAGGSSTDTQYF.

The chain uses TRBV5-1 and TRBJ2-1; 9 nucleotides agree with TRBD2. V lost 7 bases, J lost 5 bases, and 7 bases stayed unmatched. The CDR3 length is 14 residues. Per germline, CDR1 SGHRS and CDR2 YFSETQ. The CDR3 spells CASRGLAQHNEQFF. CDR3 sequence (DNA): TGCGCCAGCCGGGGACTAGCCCAACACAATGAGCAGTTCTTC.

The chain carries TRBV4-3 and TRBJ2-1; D is perhaps TRBD2 (6 bases). In germline, CDR1 is LGHNA, CDR2 YSLEER. With 0 bases removed from V and 3 bases from J, the gap between germline ends came to 12 bases. The CDR3 has 16 amino acids. The CDR3 loop is CASSQEIGGSYNEQFF. CDR3 sequence (DNA): TGCGCCAGCAGCCAAGAAATTGGGGGGAGCTACAATGAGCAGTTCTTC.

The rearrangement uses TRBV14 and TRBJ2-3; no definite D call. V lost 0 bases to trimming and J lost 3 bases, with 4 bases between them. This CDR3 contains 13 residues. CDR1 is SGHDN and CDR2 is FVKESK in the germline V gene. The CDR3 DNA follows: TGTGCCAGCAGCCAAGAAGTGACAGATACGCAGTATTTT. Its protein is CASSQEVTDTQYF.

Points on this clonotype: Sequence at one end of the junction differs from germline and may be a read error. CDR3 residues: CASSSKGVPTTSSTYEQYF. The CDR3 DNA is TGTGCTAGCAGCTCTAAGGGTGTTCCTACGACTAGTTCGACCTACGAGCAGTACTTC. The rearrangement joins TRBV7-7 to TRBJ2-7; perhaps TRBD2 as D (6 bases). Germline-derived CDR1 and CDR2 are SSHAT and FNYEAQ (reference sequence). The CDR3 has 19 residues.

V is TRBV20-1 and J is TRBJ1-1; D ambiguous. The V end lost 2 bases, the J end lost 0 bases, and 4 bases lay between the germline ends. The CDR3 is 12 residues long. Germline V gene sequence: CDR1 DFQATT, CDR2 SNEGSKA (reference sequence). CDR3 region: CSARHVNTEAFF. Written as DNA, the CDR3 is TGCAGTGCTAGACACGTGAACACTGAAGCTTTCTTT.

Only a few counts were recorded for this clonotype. The gene calls are TRBV7-2 and TRBJ2-7; weak D call: TRBD2 (6 bases). The CDR3 is 17 residues long. The germline V and J ends were trimmed by 2 bases and 4 bases, with 21 bases remaining between them. The germline CDR1 and CDR2 sequences are SGHTA and FQGNSA. In nucleotides, the CDR3 is TGTGCCAGCAGCTTAATGGCGGAGGGGAACCCATCATACGAGCAGTACTTC. This encodes CASSLMAEGNPSYEQYF.

This clonotype was observed a handful of times. V gene TRBV5-1 combines with J gene TRBJ2-3; TRBD1 aligns across 9 bases. Germline V gene sequence: CDR1 SGHRS, CDR2 YFSETQ. This CDR3 has 15 residues. Unmatched junction bases numbered 4, after V lost 3 bases and J lost 2 bases. The CDR3 DNA is TGCGCCAGCAGCTGGGGACAGGGAAACACAGATACGCAGTATTTT. Protein sequence: CASSWGQGNTDTQYF.